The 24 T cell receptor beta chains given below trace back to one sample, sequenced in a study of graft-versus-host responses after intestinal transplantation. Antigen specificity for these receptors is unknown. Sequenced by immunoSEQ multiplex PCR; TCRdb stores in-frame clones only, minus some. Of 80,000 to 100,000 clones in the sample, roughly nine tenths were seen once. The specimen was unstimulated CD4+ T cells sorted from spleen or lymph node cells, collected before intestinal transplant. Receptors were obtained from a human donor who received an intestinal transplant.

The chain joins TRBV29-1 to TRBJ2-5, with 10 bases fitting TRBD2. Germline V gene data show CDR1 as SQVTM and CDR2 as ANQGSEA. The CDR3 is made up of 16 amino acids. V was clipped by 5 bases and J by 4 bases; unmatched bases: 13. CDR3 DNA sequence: TGCAGCGTTCTCGGGACTAGCGACACGTCGCGAGAGACCCAGTACTTC. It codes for CSVLGTSDTSRETQYF.

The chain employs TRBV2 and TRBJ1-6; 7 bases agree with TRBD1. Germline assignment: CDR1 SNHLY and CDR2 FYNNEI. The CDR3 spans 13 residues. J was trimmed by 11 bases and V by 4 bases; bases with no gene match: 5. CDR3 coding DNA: TGTGCCAGCAGTGGAGGGGGCGGTCCACCCCTCCACTTT. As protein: CASSGGGGPPLHF.

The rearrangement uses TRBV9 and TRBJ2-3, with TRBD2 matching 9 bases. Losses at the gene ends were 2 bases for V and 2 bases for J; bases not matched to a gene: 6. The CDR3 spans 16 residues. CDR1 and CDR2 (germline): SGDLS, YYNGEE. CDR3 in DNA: TGTGCCAGCAGCGTTAGCGGGGGCAACCCCACAGATACGCAGTATTTT. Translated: CASSVSGGNPTDTQYF.

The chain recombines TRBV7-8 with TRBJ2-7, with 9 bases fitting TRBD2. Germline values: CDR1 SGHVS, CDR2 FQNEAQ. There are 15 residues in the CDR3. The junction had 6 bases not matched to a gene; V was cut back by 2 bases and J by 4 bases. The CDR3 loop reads CASSLLAGAAYEQYF. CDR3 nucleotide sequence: TGTGCCAGCAGCTTATTAGCGGGAGCGGCGTACGAGCAGTACTTC.

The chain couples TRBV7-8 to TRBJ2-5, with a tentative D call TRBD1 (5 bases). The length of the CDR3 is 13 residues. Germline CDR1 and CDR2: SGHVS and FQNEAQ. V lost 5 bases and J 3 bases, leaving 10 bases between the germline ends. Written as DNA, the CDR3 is TGTGCCAGCAGCATAAGACAGAAAGAGACCCAGTACTTC. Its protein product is CASSIRQKETQYF. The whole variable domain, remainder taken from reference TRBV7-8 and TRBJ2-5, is GAGVSQSPRYKVAKRGQDVALRCDPISGHVSLFWYQQALGQGPEFLTYFQNEAQLDKSGLPSDRFFAERPEGSVSTLKIQRTQQEDSAVYLCASSIRQKETQYFGPGTRLLVL.

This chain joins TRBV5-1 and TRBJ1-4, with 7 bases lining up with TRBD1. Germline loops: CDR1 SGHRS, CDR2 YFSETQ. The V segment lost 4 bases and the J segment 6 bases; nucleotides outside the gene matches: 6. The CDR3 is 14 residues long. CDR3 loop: CASSRGTVDEKLFF. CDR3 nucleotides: TGCGCCAGCAGCCGCGGGACAGTGGATGAAAAACTGTTTTTT. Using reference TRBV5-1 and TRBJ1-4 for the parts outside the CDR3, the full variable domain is KAGVTQTPRYLIKTRGQQVTLSCSPISGHRSVSWYQQTPGQGLQFLFEYFSETQRNKGNFPGRFSGRQFSNSRSEMNVSTLELGDSALYLCASSRGTVDEKLFFGSGTQLSVL.

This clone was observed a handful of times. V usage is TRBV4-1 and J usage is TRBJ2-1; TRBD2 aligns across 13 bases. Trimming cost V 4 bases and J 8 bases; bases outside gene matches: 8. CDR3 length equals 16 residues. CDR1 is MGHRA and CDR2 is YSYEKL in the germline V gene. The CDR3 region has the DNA TGCGCCAGCAGCCTCGTACTAGCGGGGGGGCCGGATGAGCAGTTCTTC. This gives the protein CASSLVLAGGPDEQFF.

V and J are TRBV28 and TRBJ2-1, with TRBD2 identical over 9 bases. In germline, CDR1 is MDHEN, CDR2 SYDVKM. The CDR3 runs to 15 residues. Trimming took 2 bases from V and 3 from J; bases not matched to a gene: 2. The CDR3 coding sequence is TGTGCCAGCAGTTTAGCGGGAGGGCTCTACAATGAGCAGTTCTTC. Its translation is CASSLAGGLYNEQFF.

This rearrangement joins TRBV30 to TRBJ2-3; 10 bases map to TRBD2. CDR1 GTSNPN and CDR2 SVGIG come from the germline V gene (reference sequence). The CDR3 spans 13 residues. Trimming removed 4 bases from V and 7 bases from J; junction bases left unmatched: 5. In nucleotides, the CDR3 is TGTGCCTGGAATAGCGGGGGGATTTATACGCAGTATTTT. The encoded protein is CAWNSGGIYTQYF.

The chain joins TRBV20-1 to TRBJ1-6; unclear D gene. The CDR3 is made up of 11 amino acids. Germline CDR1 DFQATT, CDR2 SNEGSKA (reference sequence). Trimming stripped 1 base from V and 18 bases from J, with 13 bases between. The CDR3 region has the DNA TGCAGTGCTAGAGGGGCCTTAGTGAACCACTTT. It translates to CSARGALVNHF.

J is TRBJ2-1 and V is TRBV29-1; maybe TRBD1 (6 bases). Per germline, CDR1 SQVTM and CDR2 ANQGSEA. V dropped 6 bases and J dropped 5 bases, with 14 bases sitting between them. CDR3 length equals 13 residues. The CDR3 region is CSVTGTPDNEQFF. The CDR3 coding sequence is TGCAGCGTGACCGGGACACCCGACAATGAGCAGTTCTTC.

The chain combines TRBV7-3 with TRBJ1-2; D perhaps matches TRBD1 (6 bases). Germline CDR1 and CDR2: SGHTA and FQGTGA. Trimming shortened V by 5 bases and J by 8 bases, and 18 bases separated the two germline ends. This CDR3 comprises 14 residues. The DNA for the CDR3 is TGTGCCAGCAGCCTTAGTAGGGACATCGACGGCTACACCTTC. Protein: CASSLSRDIDGYTF.

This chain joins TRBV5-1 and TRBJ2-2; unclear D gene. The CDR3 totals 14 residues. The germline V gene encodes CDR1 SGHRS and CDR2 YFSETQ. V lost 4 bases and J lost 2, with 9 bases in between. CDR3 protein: CASSPDTNTGELFF. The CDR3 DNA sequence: TGCGCCAGCAGCCCAGACACTAACACCGGGGAGCTGTTTTTT.

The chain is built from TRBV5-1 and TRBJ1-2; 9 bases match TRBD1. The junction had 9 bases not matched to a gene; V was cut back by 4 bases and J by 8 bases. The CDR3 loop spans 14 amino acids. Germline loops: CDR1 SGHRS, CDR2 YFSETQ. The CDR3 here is CASSPGGTGRGYTF. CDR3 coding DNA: TGCGCCAGCAGCCCCGGAGGGACAGGGAGAGGCTACACCTTC.

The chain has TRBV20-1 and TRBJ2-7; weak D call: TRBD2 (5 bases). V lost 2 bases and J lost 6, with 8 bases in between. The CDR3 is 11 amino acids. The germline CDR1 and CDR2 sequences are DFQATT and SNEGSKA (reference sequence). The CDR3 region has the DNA TGCAGTGCTAGACGGGGTGTCGAGCAGTACTTC. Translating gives CSARRGVEQYF.

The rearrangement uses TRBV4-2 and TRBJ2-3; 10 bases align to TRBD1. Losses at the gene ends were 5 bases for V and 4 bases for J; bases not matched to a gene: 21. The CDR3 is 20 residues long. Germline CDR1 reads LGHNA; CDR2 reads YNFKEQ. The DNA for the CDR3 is TGTGCCAGCAGCGCGTCACGACAGGGGGCTTTACTAGCGAAGGCAGATACGCAGTATTTT. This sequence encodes CASSASRQGALLAKADTQYF.

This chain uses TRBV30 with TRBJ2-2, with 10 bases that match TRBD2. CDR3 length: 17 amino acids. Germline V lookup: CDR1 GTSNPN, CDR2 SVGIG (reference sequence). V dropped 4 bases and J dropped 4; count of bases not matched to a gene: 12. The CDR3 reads CAWTGQRGGHGTGELFF. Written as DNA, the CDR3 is TGTGCCTGGACAGGGCAGCGGGGGGGCCACGGCACCGGGGAGCTGTTTTTT.

CDR3 nucleotide sequence: TGTGCCAGCAGTGAGGCCGAATCCTCCTACAATGAGCAGTTCTTC. This translates into CASSEAESSYNEQFF. The chain uses TRBV2 and TRBJ2-1; D unresolved. The CDR3 runs 15 residues. CDR1 and CDR2 (germline): SNHLY, FYNNEI. The V gene lost 3 bases and the J gene lost 0 bases, with 9 bases spanning the gap.

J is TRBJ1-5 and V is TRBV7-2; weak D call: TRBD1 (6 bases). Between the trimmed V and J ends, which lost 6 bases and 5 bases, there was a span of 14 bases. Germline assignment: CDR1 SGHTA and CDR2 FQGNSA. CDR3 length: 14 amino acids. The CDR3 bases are TGTGCCAGCAGTAATGGACAGTTCGATCAGCCCCAGCATTTT. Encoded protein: CASSNGQFDQPQHF.

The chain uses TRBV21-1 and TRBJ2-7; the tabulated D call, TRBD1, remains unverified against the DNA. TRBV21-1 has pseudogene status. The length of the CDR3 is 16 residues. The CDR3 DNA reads TGTGCCAGCAGCAAATTGAGGCAGGGGGCACCCTACGAGCAGTACTTC. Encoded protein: CASSKLRQGAPYEQYF.

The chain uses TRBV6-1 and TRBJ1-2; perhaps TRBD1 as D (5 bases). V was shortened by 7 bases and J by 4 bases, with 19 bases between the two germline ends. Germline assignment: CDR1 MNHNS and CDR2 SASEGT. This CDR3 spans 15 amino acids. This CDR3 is CASTGGWGSGYGYTF. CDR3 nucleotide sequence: TGTGCCAGCACCGGAGGGTGGGGCTCCGGCTATGGCTACACCTTC.

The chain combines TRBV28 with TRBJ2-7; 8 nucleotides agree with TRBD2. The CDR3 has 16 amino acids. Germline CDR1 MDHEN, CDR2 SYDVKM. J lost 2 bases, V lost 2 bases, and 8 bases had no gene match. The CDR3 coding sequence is TGTGCCAGCAGTTTAACGCGGGCGGGAGGACCCTACGAGCAGTACTTC. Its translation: CASSLTRAGGPYEQYF.

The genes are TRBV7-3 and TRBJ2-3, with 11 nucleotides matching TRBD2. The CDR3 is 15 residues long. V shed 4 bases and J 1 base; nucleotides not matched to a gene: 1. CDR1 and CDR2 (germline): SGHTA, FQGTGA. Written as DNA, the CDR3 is TGTGCCAGCAGCTCGGGACTAGCGGGCACAGATACGCAGTATTTT. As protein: CASSSGLAGTDTQYF.

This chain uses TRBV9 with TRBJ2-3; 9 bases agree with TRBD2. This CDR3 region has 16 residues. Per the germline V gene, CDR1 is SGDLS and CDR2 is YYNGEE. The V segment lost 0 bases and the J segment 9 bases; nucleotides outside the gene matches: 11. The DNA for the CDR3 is TGTGCCAGCAGCGTAGGTAGCGGGAGAAGTGTGGAAACGCAGTATTTT. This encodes CASSVGSGRSVETQYF.